The clone carrying this T cell receptor (beta chain) was seen at least ten times. Amplified regions were TCR beta CDR3 sequences from RNA transcripts. The primer set for the first-round RT-PCR of the TCR CDR3 was HTBI. TCRdb reprocessed the multiplex PCR reads via MiXCR and lists one record per CDR3 protein. The sample shows under 450,000 distinct CDR3 sequences, around 16% of them seen only once. CDR3 length: 15 amino acids. Trimming took 3 bases from V and 6 from J, leaving 18 bases between them. The germline V gene encodes CDR1 DFQATT and CDR2 SNEGSKA (reference sequence). These data come from a study of T cells in Graves' hyperthyroidism and ophthalmopathy. Exclusion criteria comprised uncontrolled infection, other autoimmune disease, pregnancy or lactation.

This chain joins TRBV20-1 and TRBJ2-1; D not certain. The receptor was isolated from a woman between 18 and 29 years old with Graves' hyperthyroidism. Sample: blood. The CDR3: CSASRQNGRFNEQFF. The CDR3 DNA is TGCAGTGCTAGTAGGCAGAACGGGCGATTCAATGAGCAGTTCTTC.